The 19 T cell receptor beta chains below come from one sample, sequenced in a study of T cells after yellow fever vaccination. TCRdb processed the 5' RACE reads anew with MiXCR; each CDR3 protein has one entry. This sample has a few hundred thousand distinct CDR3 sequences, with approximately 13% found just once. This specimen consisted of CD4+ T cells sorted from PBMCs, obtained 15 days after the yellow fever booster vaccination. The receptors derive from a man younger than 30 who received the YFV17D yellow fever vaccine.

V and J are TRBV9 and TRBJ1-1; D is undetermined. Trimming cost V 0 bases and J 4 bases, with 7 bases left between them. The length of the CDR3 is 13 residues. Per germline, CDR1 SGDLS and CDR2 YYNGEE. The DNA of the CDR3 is TGTGCCAGCAGCGTAGGGCAGACCACTGAAGCTTTCTTT. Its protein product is CASSVGQTTEAFF.

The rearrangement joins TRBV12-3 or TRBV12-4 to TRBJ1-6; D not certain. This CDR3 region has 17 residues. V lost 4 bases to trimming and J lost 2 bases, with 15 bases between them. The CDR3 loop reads CASSSFGDVAYNSPLHF. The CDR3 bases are TGTGCCAGCAGTTCCTTCGGGGATGTGGCCTATAATTCACCCCTCCACTTT.

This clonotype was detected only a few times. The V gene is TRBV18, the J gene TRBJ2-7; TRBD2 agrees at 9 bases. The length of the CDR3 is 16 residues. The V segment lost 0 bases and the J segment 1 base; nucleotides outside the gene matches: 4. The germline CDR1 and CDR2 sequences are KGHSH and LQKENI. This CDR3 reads CASSPPRGGGSYEQYF. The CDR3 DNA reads TGTGCCAGCTCACCACCGCGCGGGGGGGGGTCCTACGAGCAGTACTTC.

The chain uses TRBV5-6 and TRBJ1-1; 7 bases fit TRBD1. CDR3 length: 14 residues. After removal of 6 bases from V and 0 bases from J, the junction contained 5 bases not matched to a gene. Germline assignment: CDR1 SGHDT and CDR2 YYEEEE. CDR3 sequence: CASTGQAVNTEAFF. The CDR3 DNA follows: TGTGCCAGCACAGGACAGGCGGTGAACACTGAAGCTTTCTTT.

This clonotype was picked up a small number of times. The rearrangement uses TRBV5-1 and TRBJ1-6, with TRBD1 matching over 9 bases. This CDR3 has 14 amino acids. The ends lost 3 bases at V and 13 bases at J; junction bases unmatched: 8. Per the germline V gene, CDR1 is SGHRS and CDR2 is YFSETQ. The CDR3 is CASSSGTGNLPLHF. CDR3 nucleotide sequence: TGCGCCAGCAGCTCCGGGACAGGGAATCTGCCCCTCCACTTT.

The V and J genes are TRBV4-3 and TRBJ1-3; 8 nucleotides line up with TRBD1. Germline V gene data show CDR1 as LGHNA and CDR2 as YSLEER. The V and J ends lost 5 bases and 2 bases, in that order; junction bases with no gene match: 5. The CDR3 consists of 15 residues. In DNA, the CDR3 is TGCGCCAGCAGCGCGGCACAGGGGGCTGGAAACACCATATATTTT. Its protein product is CASSAAQGAGNTIYF.

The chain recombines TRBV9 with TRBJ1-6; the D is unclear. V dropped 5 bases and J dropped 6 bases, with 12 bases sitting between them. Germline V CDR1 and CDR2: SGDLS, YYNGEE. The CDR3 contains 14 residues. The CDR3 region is CASRNDGSNSPLHF. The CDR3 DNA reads TGTGCCAGCAGGAACGACGGCTCTAATTCACCCCTCCACTTT.

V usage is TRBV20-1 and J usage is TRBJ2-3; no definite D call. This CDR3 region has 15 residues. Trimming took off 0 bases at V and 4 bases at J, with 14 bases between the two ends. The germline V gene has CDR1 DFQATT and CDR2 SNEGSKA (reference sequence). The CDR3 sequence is CSARDYLEYPDTQYF. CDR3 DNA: TGCAGTGCTAGAGACTATCTAGAGTATCCAGATACGCAGTATTTT.

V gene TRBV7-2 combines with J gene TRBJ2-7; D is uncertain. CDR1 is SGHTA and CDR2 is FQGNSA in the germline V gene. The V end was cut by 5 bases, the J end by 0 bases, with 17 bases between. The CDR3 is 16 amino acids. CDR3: CASSRDRSKVSYEQYF. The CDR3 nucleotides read TGTGCCAGCAGCCGTGACCGATCGAAGGTCTCCTACGAGCAGTACTTC.

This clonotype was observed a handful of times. The CDR3 is CASSDLRGGSPLHF. The CDR3 DNA follows: TGTGCCAGCAGTGACCTCAGGGGCGGGTCACCCCTCCACTTT. The V and J genes are TRBV12-3 or TRBV12-4 and TRBJ1-6; D might be TRBD1 (6 bases). V lost 5 bases, J lost 10 bases, and 15 bases lay in between. CDR3 size: 14 residues.

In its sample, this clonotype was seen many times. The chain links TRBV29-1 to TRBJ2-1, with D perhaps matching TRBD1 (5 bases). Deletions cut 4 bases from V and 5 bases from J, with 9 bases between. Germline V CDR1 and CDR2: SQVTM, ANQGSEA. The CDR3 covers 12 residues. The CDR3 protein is CSVGQRNNEQFF. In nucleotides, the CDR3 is TGCAGCGTTGGACAGAGGAACAATGAGCAGTTCTTC.

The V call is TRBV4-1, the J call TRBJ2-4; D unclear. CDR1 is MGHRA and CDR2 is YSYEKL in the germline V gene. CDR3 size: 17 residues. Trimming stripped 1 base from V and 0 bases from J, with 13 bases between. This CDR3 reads CASSQAPFEIAKNIQYF. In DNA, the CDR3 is TGCGCCAGCAGCCAAGCCCCTTTTGAAATAGCCAAAAACATTCAGTACTTC.

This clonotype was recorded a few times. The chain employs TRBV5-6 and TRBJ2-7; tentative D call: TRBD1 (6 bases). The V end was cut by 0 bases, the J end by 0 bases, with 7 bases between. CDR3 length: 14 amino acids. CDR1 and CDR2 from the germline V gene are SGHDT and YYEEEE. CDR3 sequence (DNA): TGTGCCAGCAGCTTGGTGGGACACTCCTACGAGCAGTACTTC. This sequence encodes CASSLVGHSYEQYF.

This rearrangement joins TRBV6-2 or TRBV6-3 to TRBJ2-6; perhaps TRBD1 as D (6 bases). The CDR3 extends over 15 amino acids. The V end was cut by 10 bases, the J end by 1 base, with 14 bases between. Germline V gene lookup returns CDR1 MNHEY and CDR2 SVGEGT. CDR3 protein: CAIRQVNSGANVLTF. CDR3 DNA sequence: TGTGCCATCCGACAGGTGAATTCTGGGGCCAACGTCCTGACTTTC.

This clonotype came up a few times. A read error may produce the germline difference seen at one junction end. This CDR3 is CASSLFGERGDHF. The CDR3 DNA is TGTGCCAGCAGTTTGTTCGGGGAGCGGGGGGACCACTTC. The genes are TRBV28 and TRBJ2-1; TRBD2 agrees at 9 bases. Germline values: CDR1 MDHEN, CDR2 SYDVKM. The CDR3 runs to 13 residues.

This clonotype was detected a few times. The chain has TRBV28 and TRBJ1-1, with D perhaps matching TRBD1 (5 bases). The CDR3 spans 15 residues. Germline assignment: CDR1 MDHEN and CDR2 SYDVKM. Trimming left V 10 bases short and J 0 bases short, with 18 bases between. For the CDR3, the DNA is TGTGCCACCGGACGGGGCGGTGGAATGAACACTGAAGCTTTCTTT. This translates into CATGRGGGMNTEAFF.

CDR3 sequence (DNA): TGCAGTGCTAGCCCTAGCGGGGGTTTCGGGGAGCTGTTTTTT. Translation: CSASPSGGFGELFF. The V call is TRBV20-1, the J call TRBJ2-2; 10 bases are a match to TRBD2. Germline trimming cut 3 bases from V and 7 bases from J; bases unmatched to any gene: 5. The CDR3 is 14 amino acids. Germline V gives CDR1 DFQATT, CDR2 SNEGSKA (reference sequence).

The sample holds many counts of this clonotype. The CDR3 loop reads CATSELDTTFIQYF. CDR3 sequence (DNA): TGTGCCACCAGTGAGTTAGACACCACCTTCATTCAGTACTTC. The J gene is TRBJ2-4, the V gene TRBV24-1; no reliable D call. This CDR3 comprises 14 residues. Per the germline V gene, CDR1 is KGHDR and CDR2 is SFDVKD. With 4 bases removed from V and 9 bases from J, the gap between germline ends came to 15 bases.

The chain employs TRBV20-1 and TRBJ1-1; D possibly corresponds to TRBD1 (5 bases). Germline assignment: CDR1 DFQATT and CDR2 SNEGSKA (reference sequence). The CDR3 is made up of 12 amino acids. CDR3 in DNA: TGCAGCCAACAGGTGGGAAACACTGAAGCTTTCTTT. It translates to CSQQVGNTEAFF.